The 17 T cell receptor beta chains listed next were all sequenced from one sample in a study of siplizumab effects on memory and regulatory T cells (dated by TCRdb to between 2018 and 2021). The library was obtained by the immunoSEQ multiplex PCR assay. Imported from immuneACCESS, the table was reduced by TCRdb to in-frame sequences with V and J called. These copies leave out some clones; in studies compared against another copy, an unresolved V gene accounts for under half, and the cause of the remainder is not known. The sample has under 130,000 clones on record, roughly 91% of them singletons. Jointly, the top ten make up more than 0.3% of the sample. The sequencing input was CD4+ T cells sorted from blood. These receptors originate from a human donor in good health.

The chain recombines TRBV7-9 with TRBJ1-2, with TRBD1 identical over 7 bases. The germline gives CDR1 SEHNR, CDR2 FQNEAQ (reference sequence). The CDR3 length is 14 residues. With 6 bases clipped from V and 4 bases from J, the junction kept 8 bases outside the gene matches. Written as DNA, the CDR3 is TGTGCCAGCAGTTCAGACAGGGTGGTCTATGGCTACACCTTC. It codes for CASSSDRVVYGYTF.

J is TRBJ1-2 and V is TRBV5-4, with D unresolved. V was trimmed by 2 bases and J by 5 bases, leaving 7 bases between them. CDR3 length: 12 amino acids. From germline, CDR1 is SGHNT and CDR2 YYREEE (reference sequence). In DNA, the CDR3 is TGTGCCAGCAGCTTTGACGAGTATGGCTACACCTTC. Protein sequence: CASSFDEYGYTF.

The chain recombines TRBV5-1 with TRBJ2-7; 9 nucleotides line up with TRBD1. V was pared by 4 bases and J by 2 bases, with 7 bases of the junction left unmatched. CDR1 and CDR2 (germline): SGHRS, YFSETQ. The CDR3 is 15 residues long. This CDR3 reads CASSQGQGNPYEQYF. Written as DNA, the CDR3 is TGCGCCAGCAGCCAAGGACAGGGGAATCCCTACGAGCAGTACTTC.

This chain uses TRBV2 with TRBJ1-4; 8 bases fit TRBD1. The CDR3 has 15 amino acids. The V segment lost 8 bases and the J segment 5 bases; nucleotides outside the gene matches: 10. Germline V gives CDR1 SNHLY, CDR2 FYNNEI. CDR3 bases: TGTGCCAGCGTTAATTCAGGGGGCCGGAATGAAAAACTGTTTTTT. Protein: CASVNSGGRNEKLFF.

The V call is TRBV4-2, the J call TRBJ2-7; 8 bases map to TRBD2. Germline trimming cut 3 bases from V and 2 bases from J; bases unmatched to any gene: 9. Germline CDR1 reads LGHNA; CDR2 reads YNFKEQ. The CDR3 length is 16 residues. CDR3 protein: CASSQTSGLVTYEQYF. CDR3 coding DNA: TGTGCCAGCAGCCAGACTTCGGGACTAGTGACCTACGAGCAGTACTTC.

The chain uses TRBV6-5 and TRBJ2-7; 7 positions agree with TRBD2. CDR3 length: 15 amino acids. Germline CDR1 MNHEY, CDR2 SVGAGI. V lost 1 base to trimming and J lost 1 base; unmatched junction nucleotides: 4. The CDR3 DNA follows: TGTGCCAGCAGTTACTGGGGGGAGGGGTCCTACGAGCAGTACTTC. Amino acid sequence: CASSYWGEGSYEQYF.

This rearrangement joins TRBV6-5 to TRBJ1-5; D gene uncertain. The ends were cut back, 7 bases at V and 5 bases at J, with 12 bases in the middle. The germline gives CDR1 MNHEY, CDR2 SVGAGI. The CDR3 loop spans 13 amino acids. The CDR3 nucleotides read TGTGCCAGCAAGGGAGGGCCTGATCAGCCCCAGCATTTT. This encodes CASKGGPDQPQHF.

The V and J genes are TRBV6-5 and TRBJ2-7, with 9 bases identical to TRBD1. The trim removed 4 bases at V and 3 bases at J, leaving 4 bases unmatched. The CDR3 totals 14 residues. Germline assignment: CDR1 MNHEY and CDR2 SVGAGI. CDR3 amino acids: CASSWGQGNYEQYF. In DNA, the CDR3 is TGTGCCAGCAGTTGGGGACAGGGAAACTACGAGCAGTACTTC.

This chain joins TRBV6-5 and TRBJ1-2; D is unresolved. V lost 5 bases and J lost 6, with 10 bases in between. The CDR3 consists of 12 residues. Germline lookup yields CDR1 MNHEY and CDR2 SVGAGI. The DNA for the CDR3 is TGTGCCAGCAGTCCTGACGGTGATGGCTACACCTTC. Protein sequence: CASSPDGDGYTF.

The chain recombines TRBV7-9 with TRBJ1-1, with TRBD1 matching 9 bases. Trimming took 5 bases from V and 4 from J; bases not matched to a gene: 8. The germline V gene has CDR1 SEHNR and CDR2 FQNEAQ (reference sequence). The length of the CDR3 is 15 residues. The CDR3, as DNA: TGTGCCAGCAGCCGCGGCGGGACAGGGATCACTGAAGCTTTCTTT. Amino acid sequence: CASSRGGTGITEAFF.

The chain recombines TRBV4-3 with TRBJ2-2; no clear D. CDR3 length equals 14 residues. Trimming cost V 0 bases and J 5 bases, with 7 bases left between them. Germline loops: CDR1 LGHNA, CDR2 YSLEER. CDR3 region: CASSQDWSTGELFF. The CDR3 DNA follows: TGCGCCAGCAGCCAAGATTGGAGTACCGGGGAGCTGTTTTTT.

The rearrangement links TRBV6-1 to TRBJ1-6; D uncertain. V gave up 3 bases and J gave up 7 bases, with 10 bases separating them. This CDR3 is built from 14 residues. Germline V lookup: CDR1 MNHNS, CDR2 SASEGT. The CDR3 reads CASSETLENSPLHF. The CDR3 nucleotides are TGTGCCAGCAGTGAGACTCTAGAGAATTCACCCCTCCACTTT.

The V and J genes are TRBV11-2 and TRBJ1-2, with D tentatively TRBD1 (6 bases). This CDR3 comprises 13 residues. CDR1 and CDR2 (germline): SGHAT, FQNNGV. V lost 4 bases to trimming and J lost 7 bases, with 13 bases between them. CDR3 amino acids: CASSSLRTVGYTF. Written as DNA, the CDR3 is TGTGCCAGCAGCTCCCTCCGGACAGTTGGCTACACCTTC.

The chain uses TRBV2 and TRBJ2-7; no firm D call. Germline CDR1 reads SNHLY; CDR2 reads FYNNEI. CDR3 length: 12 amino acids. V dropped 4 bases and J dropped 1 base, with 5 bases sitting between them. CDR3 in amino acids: CASSGLSYEQYF. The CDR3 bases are TGTGCCAGCAGTGGACTGTCCTACGAGCAGTACTTC.

CDR3 residues: CASSEGDGWRNTEAFF. Written as DNA, the CDR3 is TGTGCCAGCAGTGAAGGGGACGGGTGGAGGAACACTGAAGCTTTCTTT. The chain is built from TRBV6-1 and TRBJ1-1, with a weak D call TRBD1 (5 bases). Trimming removed 1 base from V and 1 base from J, with 13 bases in between. The CDR3 contains 16 residues. Germline values: CDR1 MNHNS, CDR2 SASEGT.

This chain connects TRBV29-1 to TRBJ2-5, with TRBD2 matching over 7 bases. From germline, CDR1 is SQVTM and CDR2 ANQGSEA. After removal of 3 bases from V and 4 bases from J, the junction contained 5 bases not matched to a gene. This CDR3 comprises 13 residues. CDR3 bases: TGCAGCGTTGATCCTACGGGGGGAGAGACCCAGTACTTC. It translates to CSVDPTGGETQYF.

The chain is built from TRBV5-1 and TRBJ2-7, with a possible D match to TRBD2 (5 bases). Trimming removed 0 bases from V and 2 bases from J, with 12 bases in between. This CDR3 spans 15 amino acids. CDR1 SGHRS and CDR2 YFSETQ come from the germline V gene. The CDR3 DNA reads TGCGCCAGCAGCTTGGCCGGAGGTATCCCCTACGAGCAGTACTTC. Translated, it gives CASSLAGGIPYEQYF.